These 3 T cell receptor beta chains were all obtained from the same sample, sequenced in a study of T cells in Graves' hyperthyroidism and ophthalmopathy (dated by TCRdb to about 2019). Libraries were constructed by multiplex PCR. Sequencing instrument: Illumina HiSeq 2000. The TCR beta CDR3 regions were amplified from RNA transcripts. For the first round of RT-PCR on the TCR CDR3, the HTBI primer set was used together with the Qiagen OneStep RT-PCR kit. TCRdb reworked the public reads: Q25 trimming with fastp, MiXCR clone assembly, productive beta chains retained. CDR3 protein duplicates are merged, each entry listing the most common genes and DNA. The sample table contains 250,000 to 300,000 distinct CDR3 sequences; only one count was recorded for less than 20% of them. Of the sample, 35% to 45% is held by the ten largest clones. Sequencing was performed on blood. The receptor set was obtained from a man in his forties or fifties with Graves' ophthalmopathy.

This clonotype was observed many times. The gene calls are TRBV27 and TRBJ2-7; 7 nucleotides align to TRBD2. The V gene's germline CDR1 is MNHEY and CDR2 SMNVEV (reference sequence). This CDR3 region has 15 residues. Trimming at V came to 6 bases and at J to 4 bases, leaving 12 bases not matched to a gene. The CDR3 is CASSPRGGRFYEQYF. The CDR3 DNA sequence: TGTGCCAGCAGCCCTCGGGGCGGGAGATTTTACGAGCAGTACTTC.

The CDR3 nucleotides read TGCAGTGTCGGCCGGATCAATCAGCCCCAGCATTTT. Protein: CSVGRINQPQHF. The chain employs TRBV20-1 and TRBJ1-5, with unresolved D. CDR1 DFQATT and CDR2 SNEGSKA come from the germline V gene (reference sequence). Trimming left V 7 bases short and J 3 bases short, with 10 bases between. The CDR3 runs 12 residues.

This clonotype has at least ten counts. This rearrangement joins TRBV7-2 to TRBJ1-5; maybe TRBD1 (6 bases). V dropped 3 bases and J dropped 7 bases, with 13 bases sitting between them. The CDR3 is 14 amino acids. Per germline, CDR1 SGHTA and CDR2 FQGNSA. The CDR3 reads CASSFQGGKQPQHF. CDR3 nucleotides: TGTGCCAGCAGCTTCCAAGGGGGTAAGCAGCCCCAGCATTTT.